This T cell receptor (beta chain) was captured by sequencing in a study of cytomegalovirus exposure and HLA in healthy donors. As for the study in general: Earlier findings included some 100 million unique TCR beta sequences obtained from 170 million or so T cells.

Germline V lookup: CDR1 SQVTM, CDR2 ANQGSEA. The CDR3 is made up of 12 amino acids. Deletions cut 4 bases from V and 1 base from J, with 7 bases between. The primer mix had 60 Vbeta and 13 Jbeta primers. The repertoire was sequenced with immunoSEQ multiplex PCR; TCRdb's copy has only in-frame clones and lacks some. This sample contains about 170,000 clones. This clonotype was sampled from a woman between 18 and 29 years old in good health and CMV-seropositive. This chain links TRBV29-1 with TRBJ2-5; D perhaps matches TRBD2 (6 bases). The sample taken for sequencing was PBMCs. As DNA, the CDR3 is TGCAGCGTTGTGGGACTCCAAGAGACCCAGTACTTC. It translates to CSVVGLQETQYF.